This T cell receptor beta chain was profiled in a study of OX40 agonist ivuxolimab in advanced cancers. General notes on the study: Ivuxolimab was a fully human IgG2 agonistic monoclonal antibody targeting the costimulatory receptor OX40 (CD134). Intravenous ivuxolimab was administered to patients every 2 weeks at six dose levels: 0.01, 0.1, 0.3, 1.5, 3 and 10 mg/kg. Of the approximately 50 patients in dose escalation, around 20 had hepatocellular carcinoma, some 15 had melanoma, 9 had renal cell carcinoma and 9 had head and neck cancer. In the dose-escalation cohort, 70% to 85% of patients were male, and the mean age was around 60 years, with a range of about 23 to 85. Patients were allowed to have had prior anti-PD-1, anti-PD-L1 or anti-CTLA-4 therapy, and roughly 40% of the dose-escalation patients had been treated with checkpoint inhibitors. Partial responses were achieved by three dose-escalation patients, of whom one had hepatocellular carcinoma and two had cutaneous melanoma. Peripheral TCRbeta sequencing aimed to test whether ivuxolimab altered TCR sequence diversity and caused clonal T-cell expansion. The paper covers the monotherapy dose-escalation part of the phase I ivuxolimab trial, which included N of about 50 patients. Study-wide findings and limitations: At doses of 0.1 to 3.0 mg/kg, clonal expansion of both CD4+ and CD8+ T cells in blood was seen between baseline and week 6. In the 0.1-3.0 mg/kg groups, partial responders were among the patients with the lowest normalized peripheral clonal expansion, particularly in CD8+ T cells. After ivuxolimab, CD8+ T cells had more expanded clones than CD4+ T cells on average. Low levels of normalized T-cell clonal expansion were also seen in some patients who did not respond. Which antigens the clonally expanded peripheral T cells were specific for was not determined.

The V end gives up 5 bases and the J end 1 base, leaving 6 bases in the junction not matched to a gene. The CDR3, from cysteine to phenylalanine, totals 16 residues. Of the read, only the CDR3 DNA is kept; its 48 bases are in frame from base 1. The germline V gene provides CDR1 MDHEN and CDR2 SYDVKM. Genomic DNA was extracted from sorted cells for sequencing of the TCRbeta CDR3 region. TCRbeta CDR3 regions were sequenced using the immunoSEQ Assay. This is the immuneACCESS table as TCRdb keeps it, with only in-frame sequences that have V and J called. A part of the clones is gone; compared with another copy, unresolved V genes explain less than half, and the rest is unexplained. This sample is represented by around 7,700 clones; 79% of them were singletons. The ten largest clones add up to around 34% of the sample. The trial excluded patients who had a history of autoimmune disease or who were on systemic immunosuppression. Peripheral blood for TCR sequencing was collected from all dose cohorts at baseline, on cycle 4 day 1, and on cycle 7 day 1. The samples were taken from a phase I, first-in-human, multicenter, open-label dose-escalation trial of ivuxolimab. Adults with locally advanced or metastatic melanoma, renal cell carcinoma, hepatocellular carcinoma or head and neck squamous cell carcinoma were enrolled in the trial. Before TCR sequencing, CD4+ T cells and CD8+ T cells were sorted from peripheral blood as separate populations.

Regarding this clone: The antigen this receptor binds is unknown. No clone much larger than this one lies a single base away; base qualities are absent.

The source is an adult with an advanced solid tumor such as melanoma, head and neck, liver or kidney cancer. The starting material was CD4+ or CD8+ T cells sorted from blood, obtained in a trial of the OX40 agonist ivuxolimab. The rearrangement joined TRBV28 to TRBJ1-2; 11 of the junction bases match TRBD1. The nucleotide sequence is TGTGCCAGCAGTGGACAGGGGGCGAACCTTAACTATGGCTACACCTTC. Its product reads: CASSGQGANLNYGYTF.